This TCR beta chain was obtained from a study of vaccination and CD4 T cells after COVID-19. As concerns this clonotype: Antigen: not known.

The CDR3 is 14 amino acids. V gave up 4 bases and J gave up 1 base, with 11 bases separating them. CDR1 is LNHDA and CDR2 is SQIVND in the germline V gene (reference sequence). Treatment indicated: roughly 11-day PBMC culture with coronavirus spike peptide pools or control peptides (ViraFEST assay). Following expansion of antigen-specific T cells with peptide pools, ViraFEST then sequenced TCRs. Cultured CD4+ T cell DNA was sequenced using the Oncomine TCR Beta short-read assay. TCRdb reanalysed the PCR reads using MiXCR and keeps one entry per CDR3 protein. This sample has roughly 18,000 distinct CDR3 sequences; roughly 50% occur once, and the top ten carry approximately 15%.

The chain links TRBV19 to TRBJ2-7; D perhaps matches TRBD1 (6 bases). The sequenced sample was CD4+ T cells from blood, cultured in vitro, obtained before SARS-CoV-2 vaccination. This clonotype was obtained from a human donor who had recovered from COVID-19. CDR3 nucleotides: TGTGCCAGTAGTACACCGGGACAATCCTACGAGCAGTACTTC. Translated, it gives CASSTPGQSYEQYF.